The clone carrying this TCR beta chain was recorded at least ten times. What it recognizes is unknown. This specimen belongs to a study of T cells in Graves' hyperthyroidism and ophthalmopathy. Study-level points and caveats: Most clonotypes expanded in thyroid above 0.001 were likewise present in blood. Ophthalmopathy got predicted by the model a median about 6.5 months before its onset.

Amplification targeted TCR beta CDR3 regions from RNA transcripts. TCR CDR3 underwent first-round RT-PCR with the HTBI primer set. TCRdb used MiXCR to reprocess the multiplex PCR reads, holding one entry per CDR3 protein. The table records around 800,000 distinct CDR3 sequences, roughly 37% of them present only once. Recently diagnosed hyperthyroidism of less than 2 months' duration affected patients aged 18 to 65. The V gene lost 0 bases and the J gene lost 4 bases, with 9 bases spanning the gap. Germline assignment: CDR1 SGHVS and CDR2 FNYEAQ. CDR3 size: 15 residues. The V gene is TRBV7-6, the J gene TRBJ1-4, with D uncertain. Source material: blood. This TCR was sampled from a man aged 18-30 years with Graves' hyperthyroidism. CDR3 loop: CASSLALGSNEKLFF. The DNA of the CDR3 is TGTGCCAGCAGCTTAGCGCTGGGAAGTAATGAAAAACTGTTTTTT.